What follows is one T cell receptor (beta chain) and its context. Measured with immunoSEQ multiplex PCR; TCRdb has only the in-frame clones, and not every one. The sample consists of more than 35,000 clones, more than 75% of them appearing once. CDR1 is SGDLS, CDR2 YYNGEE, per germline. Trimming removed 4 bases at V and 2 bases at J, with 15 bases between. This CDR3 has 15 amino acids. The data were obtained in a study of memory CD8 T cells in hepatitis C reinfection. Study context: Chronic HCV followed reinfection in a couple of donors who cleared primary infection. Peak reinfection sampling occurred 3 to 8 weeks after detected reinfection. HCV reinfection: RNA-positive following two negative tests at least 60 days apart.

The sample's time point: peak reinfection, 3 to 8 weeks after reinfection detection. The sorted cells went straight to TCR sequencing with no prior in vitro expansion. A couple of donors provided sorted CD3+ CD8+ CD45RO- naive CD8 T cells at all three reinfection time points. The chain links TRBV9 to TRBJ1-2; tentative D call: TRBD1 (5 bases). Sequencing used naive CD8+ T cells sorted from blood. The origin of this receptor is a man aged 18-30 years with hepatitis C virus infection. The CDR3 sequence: CASSPRQRSNYGYTF. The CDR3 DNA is TGTGCCAGCAGCCCACGACAGAGGTCCAACTATGGCTACACCTTC.